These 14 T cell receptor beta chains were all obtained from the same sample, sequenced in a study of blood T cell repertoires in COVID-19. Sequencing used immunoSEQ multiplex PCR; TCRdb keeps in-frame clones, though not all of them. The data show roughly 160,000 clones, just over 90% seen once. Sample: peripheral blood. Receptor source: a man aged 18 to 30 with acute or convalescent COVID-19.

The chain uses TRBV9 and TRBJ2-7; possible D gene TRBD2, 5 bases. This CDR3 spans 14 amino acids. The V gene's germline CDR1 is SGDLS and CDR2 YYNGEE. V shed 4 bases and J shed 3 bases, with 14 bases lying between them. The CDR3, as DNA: TGTGCCAGCAGCTCCTACCCGGGGAACTACGAGCAGTACTTC. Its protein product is CASSSYPGNYEQYF.

The DNA for the CDR3 is TGCGCCAGCAGCTTGGGGACTAGCGGGAGTAGGTCGGACCAAGAGACCCAGTACTTC. Its translation is CASSLGTSGSRSDQETQYF. This sequence joins TRBV5-1 and TRBJ2-5, with 13 bases matching TRBD2. CDR1 is SGHRS and CDR2 is YFSETQ in the germline V gene. The trim removed 0 bases at V and 0 bases at J, leaving 8 bases unmatched. The CDR3 runs to 19 residues.

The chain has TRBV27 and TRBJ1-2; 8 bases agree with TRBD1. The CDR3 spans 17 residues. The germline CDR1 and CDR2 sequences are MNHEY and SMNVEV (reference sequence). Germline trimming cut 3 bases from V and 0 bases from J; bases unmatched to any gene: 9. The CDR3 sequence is CASSLLTGGTANYGYTF. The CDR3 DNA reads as TGTGCCAGCAGTTTGCTTACAGGGGGTACAGCTAACTATGGCTACACCTTC.

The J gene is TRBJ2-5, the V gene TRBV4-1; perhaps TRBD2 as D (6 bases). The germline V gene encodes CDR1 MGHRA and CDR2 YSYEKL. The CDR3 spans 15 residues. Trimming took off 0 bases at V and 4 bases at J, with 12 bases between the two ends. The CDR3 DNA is TGCGCCAGCAGCCAAGAGGGGCCGGAGGGAGAGACCCAGTACTTC. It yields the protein CASSQEGPEGETQYF.

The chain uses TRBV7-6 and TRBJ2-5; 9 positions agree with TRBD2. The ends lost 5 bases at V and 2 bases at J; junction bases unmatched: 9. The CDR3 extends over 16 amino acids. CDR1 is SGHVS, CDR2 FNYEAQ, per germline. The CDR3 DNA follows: TGTGCCAGCAGCGCTCGAAGCGGGAGGCCTCAAGAGACCCAGTACTTC. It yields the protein CASSARSGRPQETQYF.

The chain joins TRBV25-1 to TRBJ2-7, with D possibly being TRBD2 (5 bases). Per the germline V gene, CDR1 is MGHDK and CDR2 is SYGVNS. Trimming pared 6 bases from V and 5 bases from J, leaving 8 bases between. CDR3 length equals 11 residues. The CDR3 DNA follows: TGTGCCAGCAGGCGGGCCCACGAGCAGTACTTC. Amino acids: CASRRAHEQYF.

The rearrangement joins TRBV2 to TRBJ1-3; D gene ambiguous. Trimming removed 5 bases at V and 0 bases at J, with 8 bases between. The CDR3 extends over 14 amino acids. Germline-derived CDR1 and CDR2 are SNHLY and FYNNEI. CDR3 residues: CASSSSNSGNTIYF. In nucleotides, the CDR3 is TGTGCCAGCAGTAGCTCGAACTCTGGAAACACCATATATTTT.

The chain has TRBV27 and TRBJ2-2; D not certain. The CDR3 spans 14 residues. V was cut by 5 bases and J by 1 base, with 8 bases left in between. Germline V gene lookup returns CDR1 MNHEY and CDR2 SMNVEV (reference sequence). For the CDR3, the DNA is TGTGCCAGCAGTATCCTCAGGAACACCGGGGAGCTGTTTTTT. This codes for CASSILRNTGELFF.

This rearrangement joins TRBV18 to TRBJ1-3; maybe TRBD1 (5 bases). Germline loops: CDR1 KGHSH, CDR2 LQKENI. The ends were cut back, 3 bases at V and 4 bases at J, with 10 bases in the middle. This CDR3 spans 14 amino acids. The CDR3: CASSPEGSGNTIYF. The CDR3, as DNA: TGTGCCAGCTCACCGGAGGGGTCGGGAAACACCATATATTTT.

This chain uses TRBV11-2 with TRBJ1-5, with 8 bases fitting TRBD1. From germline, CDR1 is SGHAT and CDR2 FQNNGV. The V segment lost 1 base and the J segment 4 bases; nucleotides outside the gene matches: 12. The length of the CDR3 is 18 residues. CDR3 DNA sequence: TGTGCCAGCAGCTTAGGGTGGCAGGGGGCGGGCCATAATCAGCCCCAGCATTTT. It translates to CASSLGWQGAGHNQPQHF.

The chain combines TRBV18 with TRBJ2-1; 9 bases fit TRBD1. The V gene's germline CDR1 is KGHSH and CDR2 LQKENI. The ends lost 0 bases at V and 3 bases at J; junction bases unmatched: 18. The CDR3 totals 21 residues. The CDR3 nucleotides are TGTGCCAGCTCACCACCGGTCGGGACAGGGATCGCAGCGGGGATCTACAATGAGCAGTTCTTC. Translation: CASSPPVGTGIAAGIYNEQFF.

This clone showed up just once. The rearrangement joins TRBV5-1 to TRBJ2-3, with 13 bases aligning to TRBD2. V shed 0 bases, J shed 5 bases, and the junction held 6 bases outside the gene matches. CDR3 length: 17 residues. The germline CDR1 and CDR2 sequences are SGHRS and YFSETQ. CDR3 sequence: CASSLVLLAGGGDTQYF. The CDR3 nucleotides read TGCGCCAGCAGCTTGGTTCTACTAGCGGGAGGGGGAGATACGCAGTATTTT.

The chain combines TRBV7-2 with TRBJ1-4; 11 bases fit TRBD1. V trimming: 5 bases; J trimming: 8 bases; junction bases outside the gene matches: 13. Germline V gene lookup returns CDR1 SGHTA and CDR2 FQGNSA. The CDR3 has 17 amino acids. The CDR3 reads CASSVTGTGGVLEKLFF. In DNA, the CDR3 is TGTGCCAGCAGCGTTACCGGGACAGGGGGGGTATTAGAAAAACTGTTTTTT.

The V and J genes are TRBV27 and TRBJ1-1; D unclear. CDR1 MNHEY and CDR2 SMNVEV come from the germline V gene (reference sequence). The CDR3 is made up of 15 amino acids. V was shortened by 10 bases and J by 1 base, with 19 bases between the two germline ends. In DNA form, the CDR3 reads TGTGCCACCGGTTCCCACGGGTCGGCGAACACTGAAGCTTTCTTT. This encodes CATGSHGSANTEAFF.